This is a list of T cell receptor beta chains from one sample in a study of T cell repertoires in cytomegalovirus infection. TCRdb itself ran the reads through MiXCR, one entry per CDR3 protein. This sample carries approximately 730,000 distinct CDR3 sequences, roughly 28% of them seen once, and the ten largest clones take about 12%. These receptors' targets are unknown. The sample consisted of cultured CD8+ T cells from PBMCs, taken from culture after CMV antigen stimulation. These receptors were taken from a human donor in good health (CMV status not recorded). Some clones in this sample may be carry-over from other donors' samples. Both conserved end residues are part of each CDR3. D genes are given only for firm matches. Rows may omit the clone size; those that give it use once, few, many or a size class.

j_gene,len,abundance,v_gene,d_gene,CDR3nt,CDR3aa
TRBJ1-1,18,many,TRBV11-3,.,TGTGCCAGCAGCTTAACCGGCATGGGGTCCCCTGGGGGCACTGAAGCTTTCTTT,CASSLTGMGSPGGTEAFF
TRBJ2-1,14,few,TRBV7-8,.,TGTGCCAGCAGCCACCGTGTTGGGGCCGGTGAGCAGTTCTTC,CASSHRVGAGEQFF
TRBJ1-2,13,.,TRBV12-5,.,TGTGCTAGTGGTTTGGGAGGTTTCTATGGCTACACCTTC,CASGLGGFYGYTF
TRBJ2-2,15,.,TRBV5-4,.,TGTGCCAGCAGCTTGCGGAGGGAAGAGGCCGGGGAGCTGTTTTTT,CASSLRREEAGELFF
TRBJ2-1,16,.,TRBV20-1,TRBD2,TGCAGTGCTAGGGGGTCGAGCGGGGTTCGCTACAATGAGCAGTTCTTC,CSARGSSGVRYNEQFF
TRBJ1-2,16,.,TRBV12-3/TRBV12-4,.,TGTGCCAGCAGCTTTGCCACTCCTCGGACAGACTATGGCTACACCTTC,CASSFATPRTDYGYTF
TRBJ2-3,16,.,TRBV7-2,.,TGTGCCAGCAGCTCAGGTTGGGCGGGGACCACAGATACGCAGTATTTT,CASSSGWAGTTDTQYF
TRBJ1-1,14,.,TRBV4-2,.,TGTGCCAGCAGCCAAGAGGGTAGGATGACTGAAGCTTTCTTT,CASSQEGRMTEAFF
TRBJ2-7,15,few,TRBV12-5,.,TGTGCTAGTGCCCCCGGGTCGGGGTTCTCCTACGAGCAGTACTTC,CASAPGSGFSYEQYF
TRBJ1-6,15,.,TRBV4-1,TRBD1,TGCGCCAGCAGCCAAAAGACAGGGAATAATTCACCCCTCCACTTT,CASSQKTGNNSPLHF
TRBJ2-1,15,many,TRBV7-2,TRBD1,TGTGCCAGCAGGTTCCGGGACAGGGGGTATTATGAGCAGTTCTTC,CASRFRDRGYYEQFF
TRBJ1-2,14,few,TRBV7-9,TRBD1,TGTGCCAGCAGCCCGGGACAGCCGTCGAGAGGCTACACCTTC,CASSPGQPSRGYTF
TRBJ2-2,13,.,TRBV19,.,TGTGCCAGTAGTATATGGGTTCGCGGGGAGCTGTTTTTT,CASSIWVRGELFF
TRBJ2-1,18,.,TRBV7-4,TRBD2,TGTGCCAGCAGCTTCCCTAGCGGGGGGTCGAGCTCCTACAATGAGCAGTTCTTC,CASSFPSGGSSSYNEQFF
TRBJ2-5,13,many,TRBV12-3/TRBV12-4,.,TGTGCCAGCAGGGCGGGATTCCAAGAGACCCAGTACTTC,CASRAGFQETQYF
TRBJ2-5,15,.,TRBV6-2/TRBV6-3,.,TGTGCCAGCAGTACCCTAGGACTGATCCAAGAGACCCAGTACTTC,CASSTLGLIQETQYF
TRBJ2-5,15,few,TRBV6-1,TRBD1,TGTGCCAGCAGTGAACCCTACAGGGGCCAAGAGACCCAGTACTTC,CASSEPYRGQETQYF
TRBJ2-1,17,.,TRBV7-3,TRBD2,TGTGCCAGCAGCTTAATCCGCGTAGCGGGGGTCGACAATGAGCAGTTCTTC,CASSLIRVAGVDNEQFF
TRBJ2-3,14,.,TRBV15,TRBD1,TGTGCCACCAGCAGGGGACAGGGGTCAGATACGCAGTATTTT,CATSRGQGSDTQYF
TRBJ2-1,15,many,TRBV7-9,.,TGTGCCAGCAGCTTAGTCGGCCTAGCCGACAATGAGCAGTTCTTC,CASSLVGLADNEQFF
TRBJ2-1,15,.,TRBV6-5,TRBD2,TGTGCCAGCAGTAGGGGGACTAGCCGGGGCAATGAGCAGTTCTTC,CASSRGTSRGNEQFF
TRBJ2-1,15,.,TRBV4-1,.,TGCGCCAGCAGCCCAACACGTCTTATCTACAATGAGCAGTTCTTC,CASSPTRLIYNEQFF
TRBJ2-3,15,.,TRBV2,.,TGTGCCAGCATAATCGGACAGCTGGCCACGGATACGCAGTATTTT,CASIIGQLATDTQYF
TRBJ2-1,17,.,TRBV4-1,TRBD1,TGCGCCAGCAGCCAAGATCTTATCGGACAGGGGGCCAATGAGCAGTTCTTC,CASSQDLIGQGANEQFF
TRBJ2-3,18,many,TRBV7-2,TRBD1,TGTGCCAGCAGCTTAGTTTGGACAGGAGAGGGGAGCGGAGATACGCAGTATTTT,CASSLVWTGEGSGDTQYF
TRBJ2-7,17,.,TRBV29-1,.,TGCAGCGTGCAACCCGAAACGACAGGACCCACGAGGGCGGAGCAGTACTTC,CSVQPETTGPTRAEQYF
TRBJ2-1,14,.,TRBV12-3/TRBV12-4,.,TGTGCCAGCAGTCAGGGCAAGATAGGCGATGAGCAGTTCTTC,CASSQGKIGDEQFF
TRBJ1-2,14,.,TRBV12-5,.,TGTGCTAGTGGGGGTCCGGCAGCTGTGTATGGCTACACCTTC,CASGGPAAVYGYTF
TRBJ2-7,16,.,TRBV5-4,TRBD2,TGTGCCAGCAAAGGGACTAGCGGGGAAAGGGGCTACGAGCAGTACTTC,CASKGTSGERGYEQYF
TRBJ1-3,16,.,TRBV6-5,.,TGTGCCAGCAGTTACCGAGGGGGTTCCTCTGGAAACACCATATATTTT,CASSYRGGSSGNTIYF
TRBJ2-1,18,few,TRBV7-9,.,TGTGCCAGCATCTCCCCATCCCGGCGGGTCTCAGGGTACAATGAGCAGTTCTTC,CASISPSRRVSGYNEQFF
TRBJ1-1,14,once,TRBV7-6,.,TGTGTCAGCAGCTTAGGGGACCTCGGCACTGAAGCTTTCTTT,CVSSLGDLGTEAFF
TRBJ2-7,11,.,TRBV25-1,.,TGTGCCAGCAACCAGGGTTACGAGCAGTACTTC,CASNQGYEQYF
TRBJ2-3,15,many,TRBV5-6,TRBD2,TGTGCCAGCAGCGGGGGGGGGGTTTACACAGATACGCAGTATTTT,CASSGGGVYTDTQYF
TRBJ2-3,14,many,TRBV6-6,.,TGTGCCAGCAGTTACAGAACTAGCACAGATACGCAGTATTTT,CASSYRTSTDTQYF
TRBJ2-1,15,.,TRBV7-9,TRBD2,TGTGCCAGCAGCTTAGTACAGCGGGGTCTAAATGAGCAGTTCTTC,CASSLVQRGLNEQFF
TRBJ1-1,15,.,TRBV27,.,TGTGCCAGCAGTCTCGCCCGTGCTGTGAACACTGAAGCTTTCTTT,CASSLARAVNTEAFF
TRBJ2-1,16,few,TRBV4-3,.,.,CASTFGAGGIYNEQFF
TRBJ2-5,16,.,TRBV19,TRBD2,TGTGCCAGTAGTGATACTAGCGGGGTTACACAAGAGACCCAGTACTTC,CASSDTSGVTQETQYF
TRBJ1-5,15,.,TRBV2,.,TGTGCCAGCAGTGAGTTGAGGGGGAGCAATCAGCACCAGCATTTT,CASSELRGSNQHQHF
TRBJ2-3,16,.,TRBV27,TRBD1,TGTGCCAGCAGTTTATTGAAGACAGGGTTCACAGATACGCAGTATTTT,CASSLLKTGFTDTQYF
TRBJ2-2,15,.,TRBV29-1,.,TGCAGCGTTGAAGTCCGACAGAGCTTCACCGGGGAGCTGTTTTTT,CSVEVRQSFTGELFF
TRBJ1-2,13,few,TRBV20-1,.,TGCAGTGCTCCAGGGGAGATTAACTATGGCTACACCTTC,CSAPGEINYGYTF
TRBJ1-6,11,.,TRBV27,.,TGTGCCAGCAGTTCCTCAGGAGAACTCCACTTT,CASSSSGELHF
TRBJ1-2,13,.,TRBV29-1,.,TGCAGCGTTGTCATAGGATTCAATTATGGCTACACCTTC,CSVVIGFNYGYTF
TRBJ1-3,14,.,TRBV14,.,TGTGTCAGCAGCCGAAAGGGGGCTGGAAACACCATATATTTT,CVSSRKGAGNTIYF
TRBJ2-6,19,few,TRBV27,TRBD1,TGTGCCAGCAGTCACATACCGGGACAGGGGGCAGGAGGGGCCAACGTCCTGACTTTC,CASSHIPGQGAGGANVLTF
TRBJ1-5,14,few,TRBV15,.,TGTGCCACCAGCAGGTCAATGGGTGAAGAGCCCCAGCATTTT,CATSRSMGEEPQHF
TRBJ2-1,14,many,TRBV7-2,.,TGTGCCAGCAGCGAATCGGGGTCCTACAATGAGCAGTTCTTC,CASSESGSYNEQFF
TRBJ1-1,15,many,TRBV7-2,.,TGTGCCAGCAGCCAGGGGCCCTATATGAACACTGAAGCTTTCTTT,CASSQGPYMNTEAFF
TRBJ2-7,14,few,TRBV7-9,.,TGTGCCAGCAGACCCCCAGGGGAGATTTACGAGCAGTACTTC,CASRPPGEIYEQYF
TRBJ1-2,15,.,TRBV4-2,.,TGTGCCAGCAGCCAAGAAGTCGGGAATAACTATGGCTACACCTTC,CASSQEVGNNYGYTF
TRBJ2-1,15,.,TRBV12-3/TRBV12-4,TRBD1,TGTGCCAGCAGTTACCGACAGGGGCGGTACAATGAGCAGTTCTTC,CASSYRQGRYNEQFF
TRBJ2-5,13,medium-sized,TRBV7-6,.,TGTGCCAGCAGCTTAGCGGGGAAGGAGACCCAGTACTTC,CASSLAGKETQYF
TRBJ1-1,15,.,TRBV20-1,.,TGCAGTGCTATAGGGGGGGGATCGTTCGACACTGAAGCTTTCTTT,CSAIGGGSFDTEAFF
TRBJ2-7,14,few,TRBV28,.,TGTGCCAGCAGTTTGAGGGGGGCTTCCTACGAGCAGTACTTC,CASSLRGASYEQYF
TRBJ1-4,13,.,TRBV2,.,TGTGCCAGCATCGGAACCACTAATGAAAAACTGTTTTTT,CASIGTTNEKLFF
TRBJ2-1,15,few,TRBV4-1,TRBD2,TGCGCCAGCAGCCACCCAGGACTAGCATTCAATGAGCAGTTCTTC,CASSHPGLAFNEQFF
TRBJ2-3,13,few,TRBV28,TRBD2,TGTGCCAGCACCCCCCGGGGGGTGGATACGCAGTATTTT,CASTPRGVDTQYF